The rows below give T cell receptor beta chains drawn from one sample of a study of PD-L1 blockade in urothelial cancer. This table comes from immunoSEQ multiplex PCR, and its TCRdb copy is limited to in-frame clones, with some not included. The sample includes some 77,000 clones, approximately 90% of them seen just once. Sequencing used PBMCs, obtained around atezolizumab (anti-PD-L1) treatment. The receptor set was obtained from a woman in her 70s with urothelial cancer. Both conserved end residues are part of each CDR3. A D gene is named only where the DNA matches it firmly. The size of a clone is reported for some rows only, either as once, few or many, or as a class for expanded clones.

TRBJ2-1 . . TRBV7-3 TGTGCCAGCAGCTTAACGTGGACAGCGAGTTACAATGAGCAGTTCTTC CASSLTWTASYNEQFF
TRBJ2-3 . TRBD1 TRBV5-1 TGCGCCAGCAGCGTACGTCAGACAGGGAGCACAGATACGCAGTATTTT CASSVRQTGSTDTQYF
TRBJ2-7 hyperexpanded . TRBV10-2 TGCGCCAGCAGTGACTTTCCTAACGAGCAGTACTTC CASSDFPNEQYF
TRBJ1-1 . . TRBV20-1 TGCAGTGCATTGGGGAGCACTGAAGCTTTCTTT CSALGSTEAFF
TRBJ1-5 . . TRBV6-6 TGTGCCAGCACCAATGCGGGGGAGCCCCAGCATTTT CASTNAGEPQHF
TRBJ2-1 . TRBD2 TRBV18 TGTGCCAGCTCACCCCAAGGCGGGGGGTTTAACAATGAGCAGTTCTTC CASSPQGGGFNNEQFF
TRBJ1-2 . TRBD1 TRBV5-1 TGCGCCAGCAGCTTGGAGGGGCAGGGGGTAGACTACACCTTC CASSLEGQGVDYTF
TRBJ1-2 . . TRBV28 TGTGCCAGCAGTTTACGCCAGGGGATGAGAACTGGCTACACCTTC CASSLRQGMRTGYTF
TRBJ2-1 . TRBD2 TRBV6-4 TGTGCCAGCAGATGGACTAGCGGAAAATACAATGAGCAGTTCTTC CASRWTSGKYNEQFF
TRBJ1-6 once TRBD1 TRBV11-2 TGTGCCAGCAGTCCAAGGACAGGGATCGATTCACCCCTCCACTTT CASSPRTGIDSPLHF
TRBJ1-6 . TRBD1 TRBV10-3 TGTGCCATCAGCACTTCAGGACAGGCGGCGGGTTCACCCCTCCACTTT CAISTSGQAAGSPLHF
TRBJ2-3 . . TRBV30 TGTGCCTGGAGTGTACGAGGGTTGGAATCAGATACGCAGTATTTT CAWSVRGLESDTQYF
TRBJ2-3 . . TRBV28 TGTGCCAGCAGTCTAACCTTATGGGATACGCAGTATTTT CASSLTLWDTQYF
TRBJ2-3 . TRBD2 TRBV11-2 TGTGCCAGCAGCTTCGGCAGGCGGGAGTTGAGCACAGATACGCAGTATTTT CASSFGRRELSTDTQYF
TRBJ1-2 . TRBD1 TRBV27 TGTGCCAGCAGTCCGGGACAGGCTAGCTATGGCTACACCTTC CASSPGQASYGYTF
TRBJ1-2 . . TRBV21-1 TGTGCCAGCAGCAATAGTGGGACAGGAGCTAACTATGGCTACACCTTC CASSNSGTGANYGYTF
TRBJ1-6 once TRBD1 TRBV5-5 TGTGCCAGCAGCTTCGGACAGGGACCTATTCTTAATTCACCCCTCCACTTT CASSFGQGPILNSPLHF
TRBJ1-3 once TRBD1 TRBV5-1 TGCGCCAGCAGCCGGACAGGGAGCGGTTCTGGAAACACCATATATTTT CASSRTGSGSGNTIYF
TRBJ2-7 once . TRBV19 TGTGCCAGTAGTATGACCCACGACAGTAGACGCTACGAGCAGTACTTC CASSMTHDSRRYEQYF
TRBJ2-1 once . TRBV11-3 TGTGCCAGCAGCTTAGATCAGAACGCCTACAATGAGCAGTTCTTC CASSLDQNAYNEQFF
TRBJ2-7 . . TRBV2 TGTGCCAGCAGTCCGCAGTCCCTTTCCTACGAGCAGTACTTC CASSPQSLSYEQYF
TRBJ1-2 . . TRBV6-6 TGTGCCAGCAGTTACGAGGTATACGGCTACACCTTC CASSYEVYGYTF
TRBJ1-2 . TRBD1 TRBV30 TGTGCCTGGAGTGTAGGAGGCAGGGGGGATGCCTTC CAWSVGGRGDAF
TRBJ1-6 . TRBD1 TRBV10-1 TGCGCCAGCAGCGTAGGGGACAGAAGAGTCGGGTCACCCCTCCACTTT CASSVGDRRVGSPLHF
TRBJ2-7 . TRBD1 TRBV5-4 TGTGCCAGCAGAGGGGGCAGCTCCTACGAGCAGTACTTC CASRGGSSYEQYF
TRBJ1-6 once TRBD1 TRBV6-1 TGTGCCACCTTTGGACAGGGAAACTATAATTCACCCCTCCACTTT CATFGQGNYNSPLHF
TRBJ1-1 few . TRBV5-1 TGCGCCAGCAGCTTGGCCCAGTACGATGAAGCTTTCTTT CASSLAQYDEAFF
TRBJ1-1 . TRBD1 TRBV6-5 TGTGCCAGCAGCCCCCGGACAGGAGGGAACACTGAAGCTTTCTTT CASSPRTGGNTEAFF
TRBJ2-3 once . TRBV4-1 TGCGCCAGCAGCCAACAGACACTTTTCACAGATACGCAGTATTTT CASSQQTLFTDTQYF
TRBJ1-1 . . TRBV6-5 TGTGCCAGCAGTTACTCGTTCGGGGGAGGCGAAACTGAAGCTTTCTTT CASSYSFGGGETEAFF
TRBJ2-7 few . TRBV5-1 TGCGCCAGCAGCCCAGGCCTAGGGGCAGACTACGAGCAGTACTTC CASSPGLGADYEQYF
TRBJ1-4 . TRBD1 TRBV29-1 TGCAGCGTCGCCCAGGGACAGGGGCGGAATGAAAAACTGTTTTTT CSVAQGQGRNEKLFF
TRBJ2-1 . . TRBV5-4 TGTGCCAGCAGCTTCTCGAGGTACAATGAGCAGTTCTTC CASSFSRYNEQFF
TRBJ2-7 . TRBD1 TRBV7-2 TGTGCCAGCAGCTTAGGAACTCCGGGACAGGGGTACGAGCAGTACTTC CASSLGTPGQGYEQYF
TRBJ1-5 few . TRBV6-6 TGTGCCAGCACCGCTAGAGTGGATCAGCCCCAGCATTTT CASTARVDQPQHF
TRBJ2-5 . . TRBV15 TGTGCCACCACCCAAAGATCAGGGTATCAGGAGACCCAGTACTTC CATTQRSGYQETQYF
TRBJ1-2 . . TRBV5-1 TGCGCCAGCAGCTTAAGGGGCAGGGGCTCCTATGGCTACACCTTC CASSLRGRGSYGYTF
TRBJ2-2 . TRBD2 TRBV6-6 TGTGCCAGCAGTTTCCGACTAGCGGGGGAGGCCGGGGAGCTGTTTTTT CASSFRLAGEAGELFF